This TCR beta chain was sequenced during a study of T cell repertoires in cytomegalovirus infection. Overall study: From public TCR beta signatures came an indication of both CMV infection and matching HLA type.

CDR1 SEHNR and CDR2 FQNEAQ come from the germline V gene (reference sequence). The CDR3 extends over 13 amino acids. Trimming at V came to 5 bases and at J to 5 bases, leaving 5 bases not matched to a gene. TCRdb processed the reads anew with MiXCR; each CDR3 protein has one entry. The table records roughly 760,000 distinct CDR3 sequences, roughly 36% of them present only once. To note about this clonotype: A much larger clone lies one base from this, so it may be a read error.

The chain links TRBV7-9 to TRBJ2-7; 8 bases fit TRBD1. This sequence originates from a human donor in good health (CMV status not recorded). Some clones in this sample may be carry-over from other donors' samples. The sequenced sample consisted of PBMCs. In nucleotides, the CDR3 is TGTGCCAGCAGCCCCCGGACAGGGAACGAGCAGTACTTC. It codes for CASSPRTGNEQYF.